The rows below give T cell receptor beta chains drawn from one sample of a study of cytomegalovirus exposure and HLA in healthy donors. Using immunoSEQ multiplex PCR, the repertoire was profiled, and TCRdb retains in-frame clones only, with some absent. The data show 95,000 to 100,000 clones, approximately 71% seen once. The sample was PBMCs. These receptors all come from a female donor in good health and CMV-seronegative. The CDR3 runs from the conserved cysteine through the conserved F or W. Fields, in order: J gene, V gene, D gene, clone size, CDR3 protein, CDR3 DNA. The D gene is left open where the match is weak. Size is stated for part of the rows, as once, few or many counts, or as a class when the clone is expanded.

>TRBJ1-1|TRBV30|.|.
CAWGREAAAGTEAFF
TGTGCCTGGGGACGGGAGGCAGCCGCAGGCACTGAAGCTTTCTTT
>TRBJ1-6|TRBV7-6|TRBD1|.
CASSLNRGLSNSPLHF
TGTGCCAGCAGCTTGAACAGGGGGCTTTCCAATTCACCCCTCCACTTT
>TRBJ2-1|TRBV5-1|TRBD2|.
CASSLRSGGAGEQFF
TGCGCCAGCAGCTTGCGAAGCGGGGGGGCAGGTGAGCAGTTCTTC
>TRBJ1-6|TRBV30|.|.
CALRTASSYNSPLHF
TGTGCCTTGAGGACAGCTAGCTCCTATAATTCACCCCTCCACTTT
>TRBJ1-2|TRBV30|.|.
CAWSVQGNGYTF
TGTGCCTGGAGTGTACAGGGAAATGGCTACACCTTC
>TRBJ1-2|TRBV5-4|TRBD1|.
CASSRTGIGCTF
TGTGCCAGCAGCCGGACAGGGATAGGCTGCACCTTC
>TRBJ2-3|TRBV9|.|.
CASSVGGPATDTQYF
TGTGCCAGCAGCGTAGGGGGGCCTGCCACAGATACGCAGTATTTT
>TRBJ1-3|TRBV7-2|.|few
CASSGGGWENTIYF
TGTGCCAGCAGCGGGGGAGGGTGGGAAAACACCATATATTTT
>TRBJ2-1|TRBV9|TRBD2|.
CASSVLAGATEQFF
TGTGCCAGCAGCGTACTAGCGGGAGCCACTGAGCAGTTCTTC
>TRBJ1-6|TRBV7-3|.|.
CASSLSSQGLSPLHF
TGTGCCAGCAGCTTAAGTTCTCAGGGGTTGTCACCCCTCCACTTT
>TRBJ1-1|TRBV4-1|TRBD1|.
CASSRQGTVEAFF
TGCGCCAGCAGCCGACAAGGGACAGTTGAAGCTTTCTTT
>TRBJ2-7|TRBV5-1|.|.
CASSLFETYEQYF
TGCGCCAGCAGCTTATTCGAGACCTACGAGCAGTACTTC
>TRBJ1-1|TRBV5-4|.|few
CASSPAPGAEAFF
TGTGCCAGCAGCCCCGCCCCGGGGGCTGAAGCTTTCTTT
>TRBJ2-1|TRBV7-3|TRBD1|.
CASSTSGTVNEQFF
TGTGCCAGCAGCACCTCCGGGACAGTCAATGAGCAGTTCTTC
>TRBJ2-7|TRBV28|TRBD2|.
CASSFGSSSGRAQSYEQYF
TGTGCCAGCAGTTTCGGTAGTTCTAGCGGGAGGGCCCAGTCCTACGAGCAGTACTTC
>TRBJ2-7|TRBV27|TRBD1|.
CASSTVEARQGRNEQYF
TGTGCCAGCAGTACCGTTGAGGCGAGACAGGGTAGGAACGAGCAGTACTTC
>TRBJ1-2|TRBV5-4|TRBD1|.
CASSLDRGYGYTF
TGTGCCAGCAGTTTGGACAGGGGATATGGCTACACCTTC
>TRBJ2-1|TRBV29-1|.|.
CSVEGKGFSGDEQFF
TGCAGCGTTGAGGGGAAGGGGTTCAGTGGAGATGAGCAGTTCTTC
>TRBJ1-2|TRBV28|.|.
CACNREGRYGYTF
TGTGCTTGTAACAGGGAGGGGAGGTATGGCTACACCTTC
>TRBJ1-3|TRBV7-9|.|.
CASSPRATVSSGNTIYF
TGTGCCAGCAGCCCAAGGGCGACAGTCAGCTCTGGAAACACCATATATTTT
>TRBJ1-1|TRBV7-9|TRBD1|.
CASSLMGTVNTEAFF
TGTGCCAGCAGCTTAATGGGGACAGTGAACACTGAAGCTTTCTTT
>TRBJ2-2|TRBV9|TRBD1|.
CASSLSREDRGRVGTGELFF
TGTGCCAGCAGCCTATCACGGGAGGACAGGGGGCGGGTGGGGACCGGGGAGCTGTTTTTT
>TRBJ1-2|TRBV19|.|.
CASTPTGYYGYTF
TGTGCCAGTACCCCTACAGGGTACTATGGCTACACCTTC
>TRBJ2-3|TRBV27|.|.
CASRVDSRTDTQYF
TGTGCCAGCAGGGTGGACTCCCGCACAGATACGCAGTATTTT
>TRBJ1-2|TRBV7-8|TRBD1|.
CASSLGGQFPYGYTF
TGTGCCAGCAGCTTAGGGGGACAGTTTCCCTATGGCTACACCTTC
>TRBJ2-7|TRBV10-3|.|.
CAISEGGLYEQYF
TGTGCCATCAGTGAAGGCGGGCTATACGAGCAGTACTTC
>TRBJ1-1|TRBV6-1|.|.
CASRIQGSNTEAFF
TGTGCCAGCAGAATACAGGGTTCAAACACTGAAGCTTTCTTT
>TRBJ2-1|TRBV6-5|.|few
CASRQGNEQFF
TGTGCCAGCAGACAGGGTAATGAGCAGTTCTTC
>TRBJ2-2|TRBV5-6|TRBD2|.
CASSLRTSGFRGTGELFF
TGTGCCAGCAGCTTAAGGACTAGCGGGTTCCGCGGCACCGGGGAGCTGTTTTTT
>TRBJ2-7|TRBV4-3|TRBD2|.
CASSQAGGPNEQYF
TGCGCCAGCAGCCAAGCGGGAGGGCCTAACGAGCAGTACTTC
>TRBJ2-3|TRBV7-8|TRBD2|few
CASSLDRGPSGVWTDTQYF
TGTGCCAGCAGCTTAGATCGCGGGCCTAGCGGGGTATGGACAGATACGCAGTATTTT
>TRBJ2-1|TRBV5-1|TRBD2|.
CASSLGTSGGLAGNNEQFF
TGCGCCAGCAGCTTGGGAACTAGCGGGGGACTAGCTGGGAACAATGAGCAGTTCTTC